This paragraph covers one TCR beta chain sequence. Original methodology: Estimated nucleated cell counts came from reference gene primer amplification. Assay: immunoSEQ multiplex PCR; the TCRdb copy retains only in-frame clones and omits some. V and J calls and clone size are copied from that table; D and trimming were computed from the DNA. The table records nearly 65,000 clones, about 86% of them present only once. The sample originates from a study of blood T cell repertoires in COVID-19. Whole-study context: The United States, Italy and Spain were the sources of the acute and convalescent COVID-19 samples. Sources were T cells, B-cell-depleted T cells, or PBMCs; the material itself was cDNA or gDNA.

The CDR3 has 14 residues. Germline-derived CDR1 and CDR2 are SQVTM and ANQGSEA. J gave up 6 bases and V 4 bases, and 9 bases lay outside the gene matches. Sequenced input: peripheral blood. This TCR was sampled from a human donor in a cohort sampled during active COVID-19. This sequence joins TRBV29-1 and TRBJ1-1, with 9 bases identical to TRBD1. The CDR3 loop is CSVVRDREAAEAFF. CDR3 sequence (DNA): TGCAGCGTTGTTAGGGACAGGGAGGCGGCTGAAGCTTTCTTT.